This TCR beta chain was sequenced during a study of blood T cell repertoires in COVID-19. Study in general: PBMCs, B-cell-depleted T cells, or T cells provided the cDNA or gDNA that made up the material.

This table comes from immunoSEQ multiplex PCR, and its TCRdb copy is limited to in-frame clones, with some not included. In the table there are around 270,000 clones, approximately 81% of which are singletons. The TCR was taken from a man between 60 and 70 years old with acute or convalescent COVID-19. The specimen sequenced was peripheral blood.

CDR3 residues: CASSIPRGLGGYTF. Here the CDR3 DNA reads TGTGCCAGCAGTATTCCAAGGGGGCTAGGCGGCTACACCTTC. The chain uses TRBV6-6 and TRBJ1-2; 7 bases fit TRBD1. Germline CDR1 and CDR2: MNHNY and SVGAGI (reference sequence). The V segment lost 5 bases and the J segment 8 bases; nucleotides outside the gene matches: 11. This CDR3 is built from 14 residues.